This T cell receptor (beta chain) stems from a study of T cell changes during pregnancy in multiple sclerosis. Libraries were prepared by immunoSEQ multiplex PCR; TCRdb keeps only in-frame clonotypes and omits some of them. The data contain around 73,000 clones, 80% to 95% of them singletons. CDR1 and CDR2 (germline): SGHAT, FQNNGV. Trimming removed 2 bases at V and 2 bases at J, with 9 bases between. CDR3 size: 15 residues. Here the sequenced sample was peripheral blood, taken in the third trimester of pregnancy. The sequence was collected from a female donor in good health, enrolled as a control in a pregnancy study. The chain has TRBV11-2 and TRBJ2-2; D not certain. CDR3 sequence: CASSLYSTNTGELFF. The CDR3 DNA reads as TGTGCCAGCAGCTTATACTCGACTAACACCGGGGAGCTGTTTTTT.